One and the same sample provided the 15 T cell receptor beta chains below, sequenced in a study of blood T cell repertoires in COVID-19. Method: immunoSEQ multiplex PCR; TCRdb's copy keeps in-frame clones and lacks some. The data show about 180,000 clones, about 85% seen once. The sample was PBMCs or T cells enriched from blood (not recorded which). Source of these receptors: a man aged 40-49 years who had recovered from COVID-19.

The chain combines TRBV5-4 with TRBJ1-2; TRBD1 matches at 8 bases. From germline, CDR1 is SGHNT and CDR2 YYREEE (reference sequence). Losses at the gene ends were 9 bases for V and 5 bases for J; bases not matched to a gene: 9. This CDR3 is built from 13 residues. CDR3 region: CATNDRGSYGYTF. The CDR3 nucleotides are TGTGCCACGAATGACAGGGGATCATATGGCTACACCTTC.

The chain carries TRBV6-5 and TRBJ2-7; possible D gene TRBD2, 5 bases. Germline V gene data show CDR1 as MNHEY and CDR2 as SVGAGI. This CDR3 contains 12 residues. Between the trimmed V and J ends, which lost 5 bases and 5 bases, there was a span of 10 bases. The CDR3 reads CASSPSGDEQYF. DNA of the CDR3: TGTGCCAGCAGTCCCTCCGGGGACGAGCAGTACTTC.

The rearrangement links TRBV25-1 to TRBJ2-2, with 8 bases that match TRBD1. The CDR3 is 15 residues long. The V gene's germline CDR1 is MGHDK and CDR2 SYGVNS. V gave up 2 bases and J gave up 4 bases; unmatched junction bases: 3. DNA for the CDR3: TGTGCCAGCAGTGAAGGGGACAGGCGCACCGGGGAGCTGTTTTTT. This gives the protein CASSEGDRRTGELFF.

DNA for the CDR3: TGTGCCAGCAGCGTAGGTGAGGTTCTCGTTTCACCCCTCCACTTT. Protein product: CASSVGEVLVSPLHF. The chain uses TRBV9 and TRBJ1-6, with D uncertain. Germline values: CDR1 SGDLS, CDR2 YYNGEE. The CDR3 length is 15 residues. Trimming removed 0 bases at V and 9 bases at J, with 13 bases between.

This clone has just a few counts. The V gene is TRBV29-1, the J gene TRBJ2-5; D call uncertain. CDR3 size: 11 residues. Germline V gene sequence: CDR1 SQVTM, CDR2 ANQGSEA. V gave up 6 bases and J gave up 4 bases, with 9 bases separating them. CDR3 DNA sequence: TGCAGCGTGCTACCCCGAGAGACCCAGTACTTC. Protein: CSVLPRETQYF.

The genes are TRBV13 and TRBJ2-5, with D maybe TRBD1 (6 bases). CDR1 PRHDT and CDR2 FYEKMQ come from the germline V gene (reference sequence). V was pared by 11 bases and J by 5 bases, with 21 bases between. The CDR3 consists of 14 residues. Here the CDR3 reads CASRLWGLGETQYF. The CDR3 coding sequence is TGTGCCTCAAGACTGTGGGGGCTGGGTGAGACCCAGTACTTC. The variable domain in full, with the rest retrieved from reference TRBV13 and TRBJ2-5, is AAGVIQSPRHLIKEKRETATLKCYPIPRHDTVYWYQQGPGQDPQFLISFYEKMQSDKGSIPDRFSAQQFSDYHSELNMSSLELGDSALYFCASRLWGLGETQYFGPGTRLLVL.

CDR3 residues: CASSRGFTEAFF. The CDR3 DNA follows: TGTGCCAGCAGTAGGGGTTTCACTGAAGCTTTCTTT. The chain uses TRBV2 and TRBJ1-1; maybe TRBD1 (5 bases). Trimming took off 5 bases at V and 4 bases at J, with 8 bases between the two ends. The CDR3 loop spans 12 amino acids. CDR1 is SNHLY and CDR2 is FYNNEI in the germline V gene.

This clone was seen a handful of times. The chain links TRBV7-8 to TRBJ1-2, with D unresolved. Germline CDR1 and CDR2: SGHVS and FQNEAQ. The V end lost 3 bases, the J end lost 6 bases, and 11 bases lay between the germline ends. The CDR3 spans 13 residues. The CDR3 DNA reads TGTGCCAGCAGCTTCCGGAGGGTGGATGGCTACACCTTC. Encoded protein: CASSFRRVDGYTF.

A note on this clone: At the DNA level, this CDR3 is encoded by other sequences in the same sample as well. The chain employs TRBV7-9 and TRBJ1-1; D gene uncertain. With 3 bases removed from V and 4 bases from J, the gap between germline ends came to 3 bases. CDR3 length: 11 residues. Germline-derived CDR1 and CDR2 are SEHNR and FQNEAQ (reference sequence). The CDR3 bases are TGTGCCAGCAGCTTTAGCACTGAAGCTTTCTTT. Its protein is CASSFSTEAFF.

The chain is built from TRBV29-1 and TRBJ1-1; weak D call: TRBD1 (5 bases). Trimming stripped 4 bases from V and 6 bases from J, with 15 bases between. Germline CDR1 and CDR2: SQVTM and ANQGSEA. This CDR3 contains 13 residues. For the CDR3, the DNA is TGCAGCGTTGTAACAGGCCAAAGCGCTGAAGCTTTCTTT. This gives the protein CSVVTGQSAEAFF.

The chain joins TRBV28 to TRBJ1-2; D is unresolved. Germline values: CDR1 MDHEN, CDR2 SYDVKM. V was trimmed by 3 bases and J by 1 base, leaving 6 bases between them. The CDR3 spans 13 residues. In nucleotides, the CDR3 is TGTGCCAGCAGTTTCGGGATTAACTATGGCTACACCTTC. Translated: CASSFGINYGYTF.

The rearrangement uses TRBV9 and TRBJ1-2; D not certain. This CDR3 has 12 residues. Germline V lookup: CDR1 SGDLS, CDR2 YYNGEE. V was trimmed by 3 bases and J by 2 bases, leaving 5 bases between them. This CDR3 reads CASSDGNYGYTF. DNA for the CDR3: TGTGCCAGCAGCGACGGGAACTATGGCTACACCTTC.

The gene calls are TRBV11-2 and TRBJ2-4; D not certain. CDR1 SGHAT and CDR2 FQNNGV come from the germline V gene. This CDR3 contains 14 residues. The V and J ends lost 5 bases and 6 bases respectively, with 14 bases between them. CDR3 region: CASSPPADPNIQYF. In DNA, the CDR3 is TGTGCCAGCAGCCCGCCTGCGGATCCAAACATTCAGTACTTC.

This clone was seen more than once but under ten times. This rearrangement joins TRBV18 to TRBJ1-5; 10 bases align to TRBD1. The CDR3 loop spans 14 amino acids. V was pared by 8 bases and J by 2 bases, with 3 bases of the junction left unmatched. CDR1 is KGHSH and CDR2 is LQKENI in the germline V gene. Here the CDR3 DNA reads TGTGCCAGCACTGGGACAGGGGGCAATCAGCCCCAGCATTTT. Protein product: CASTGTGGNQPQHF. Full variable domain (missing parts from reference TRBV18 and TRBJ1-5): NAGVMQNPRHLVRRRGQEARLRCSPMKGHSHVYWYRQLPEEGLKFMVYLQKENIIDESGMPKERFSAEFPKEGPSILRIQQVVRGDSAAYFCASTGTGGNQPQHFGDGTRLSIL.

This chain links TRBV7-2 with TRBJ1-2, with a tentative D call TRBD1 (5 bases). The V and J ends lost 7 bases and 5 bases respectively, with 17 bases between them. This CDR3 is built from 14 residues. Germline CDR1 SGHTA, CDR2 FQGNSA. CDR3 residues: CASTRLGDGYGYTF. In DNA form, the CDR3 reads TGTGCCAGCACCCGTTTAGGGGATGGGTATGGCTACACCTTC. Full variable domain (outside the CDR3, taken from reference TRBV7-2 and TRBJ1-2): GAGVSQSPSNKVTEKGKDVELRCDPISGHTALYWYRQSLGQGLEFLIYFQGNSAPDKSGLPSDRFSAERTGGSVSTLTIQRTQQEDSAVYLCASTRLGDGYGYTFGSGTRLTVV.